Following are 21 T cell receptor beta chains from one sample sequenced in a study of Ad26.COV2.S vaccination and SARS-CoV-2 variants. As to treatment: about 20 received Ad26.COV2.S at low or high dose, single or two shots; about five received placebo; per-sample allocation not given. Sampling happened 63 days after the first vaccine or placebo injection. This table comes from immunoSEQ multiplex PCR, and its TCRdb copy is limited to in-frame clones, with some not included. The table shows more than 300,000 clones, with 88% occurring only once. Sequencing used peripheral blood, obtained in a trial of Ad26.COV2.S vaccine versus placebo. These receptors were taken from a person between 18 and 59 years old who received the Ad26.COV2.S COVID-19 vaccine or a placebo.

The chain uses TRBV19 and TRBJ1-5; D is perhaps TRBD1 (5 bases). From germline, CDR1 is LNHDA and CDR2 SQIVND (reference sequence). This CDR3 has 15 amino acids. Trimming pared 5 bases from V and 4 bases from J, leaving 15 bases between. The CDR3 DNA reads TGTGCCAGTAGTTACCGGGACGGGTTGAATCAGCCCCAGCATTTT. It translates to CASSYRDGLNQPQHF.

The V gene is TRBV6-5, the J gene TRBJ2-5; weak D call: TRBD1 (6 bases). The CDR3 has 15 amino acids. V was cut by 2 bases and J by 2 bases, with 12 bases left in between. The germline gives CDR1 MNHEY, CDR2 SVGAGI. Here the CDR3 reads CASSYGWGRQETQYF. The CDR3 DNA reads TGTGCCAGCAGTTACGGGTGGGGGCGGCAAGAGACCCAGTACTTC.

The gene calls are TRBV6-5 and TRBJ2-3, with no clear D. CDR1 and CDR2 (germline): MNHEY, SVGAGI. V was shortened by 8 bases and J by 2 bases, with 14 bases between the two germline ends. The CDR3 has 14 residues. The CDR3 region is CASQSKGITDTQYF. The CDR3 nucleotides read TGTGCCAGCCAGTCAAAAGGGATCACAGATACGCAGTATTTT.

This chain connects TRBV12-3 or TRBV12-4 to TRBJ1-1; D call uncertain. CDR3 length: 13 residues. Trimming stripped 3 bases from V and 2 bases from J, with 7 bases between. In DNA form, the CDR3 reads TGTGCCAGCAGTTTGTTGATCAACACTGAAGCTTTCTTT. Its protein product is CASSLLINTEAFF.

For this clone: The junction and the germline gene differ at one end; a read error may be behind it. V gene TRBV19 combines with J gene TRBJ1-5, with 7 nucleotides matching TRBD1. This CDR3 spans 16 amino acids. Germline-derived CDR1 and CDR2 are LNHDA and SQIVND (reference sequence). The CDR3 sequence: CTSSIQQGISNQPQHF. For the CDR3, the DNA is TGTACCAGTAGTATCCAACAGGGGATTAGCAATCAGCCCCAGCATTTT.

The chain uses TRBV4-1 and TRBJ1-4, with D hard to call. V was shortened by 2 bases and J by 2 bases, with 0 bases between the two germline ends. This CDR3 region has 12 residues. The germline V gene has CDR1 MGHRA and CDR2 YSYEKL. The CDR3 protein is CASSQTNEKLFF. CDR3 bases: TGCGCCAGCAGCCAAACTAATGAAAAACTGTTTTTT.

The gene calls are TRBV9 and TRBJ2-3; 7 nucleotides line up with TRBD2. CDR1 is SGDLS, CDR2 YYNGEE, per germline. Unmatched junction bases numbered 5, after V lost 3 bases and J lost 4 bases. The CDR3 is 14 amino acids. CDR3 sequence reads: CASSAWGGSDTQYF. DNA for the CDR3: TGTGCCAGCAGCGCCTGGGGGGGTTCAGATACGCAGTATTTT. The whole variable domain, filled in from reference TRBV9 and TRBJ2-3, reads DSGVTQTPKHLITATGQRVTLRCSPRSGDLSVYWYQQSLDQGLQFLIQYYNGEERAKGNILERFSAQQFPDLHSELNLSSLELGDSALYFCASSAWGGSDTQYFGPGTRLTVL.

V usage is TRBV28 and J usage is TRBJ2-7, with 7 bases matching TRBD1. Germline trimming cut 6 bases from V and 0 bases from J; bases unmatched to any gene: 8. CDR3 size: 15 residues. Germline lookup yields CDR1 MDHEN and CDR2 SYDVKM. CDR3 amino acids: CASSPPGQDSYEQYF. CDR3 in DNA: TGTGCCAGCAGCCCACCTGGACAGGACTCCTACGAGCAGTACTTC.

The chain recombines TRBV5-1 with TRBJ2-1; D is perhaps TRBD1 (5 bases). Trimming cost V 7 bases and J 1 base, with 12 bases left between them. From germline, CDR1 is SGHRS and CDR2 YFSETQ. This CDR3 has 14 amino acids. CDR3 region: CASAPPGSYNEQFF. Here the CDR3 DNA reads TGCGCCAGCGCCCCCCCAGGGTCCTACAATGAGCAGTTCTTC.

In its sample, this clone was seen once. The V gene is TRBV12-3 or TRBV12-4, the J gene TRBJ1-5; perhaps TRBD1 as D (5 bases). The CDR3 covers 13 residues. V was trimmed by 7 bases and J by 5 bases, leaving 12 bases between them. The CDR3 is CASKGTVYQPQHF. The DNA for the CDR3 is TGTGCCAGCAAAGGGACGGTCTATCAGCCCCAGCATTTT.

The rearrangement links TRBV11-3 to TRBJ2-1; 10 bases are a match to TRBD2. Germline CDR1 is SGHNT and CDR2 is YENEEA. This CDR3 contains 15 residues. The J segment lost 9 bases and the V segment lost 1 base, leaving 6 bases of the junction unmatched. Written as DNA, the CDR3 is TGTGCCAGCAGCTTAGTACTAGCGGGAATGGCTGAGCAGTTCTTC. Residues: CASSLVLAGMAEQFF.

The chain recombines TRBV6-2 or TRBV6-3 with TRBJ1-1, with a tentative D call TRBD1 (6 bases). The length of the CDR3 is 14 residues. Germline-derived CDR1 and CDR2 are MNHEY and SVGEGT. Trimming removed 4 bases from V and 0 bases from J, with 9 bases in between. The CDR3 sequence: CASSWTDMNTEAFF. CDR3 in DNA: TGTGCCAGCAGTTGGACAGACATGAACACTGAAGCTTTCTTT.

This sequence joins TRBV28 and TRBJ1-2, with 7 bases matching TRBD1. Trimming took 10 bases from V and 0 from J; bases not matched to a gene: 11. This CDR3 spans 15 amino acids. Germline V gives CDR1 MDHEN, CDR2 SYDVKM. The CDR3 DNA reads TGTGCCACCAAGAGTCAGACAGGGACTAACTATGGCTACACCTTC. It encodes CATKSQTGTNYGYTF.

This CDR3 reads CASSLAGSGGALDTQYF. CDR3 DNA sequence: TGTGCCAGCAGCTTAGCGGGTAGCGGGGGGGCTTTAGATACGCAGTATTTT. The rearrangement uses TRBV7-2 and TRBJ2-3, with 11 positions matching TRBD2. The V segment lost 0 bases and the J segment 5 bases; nucleotides outside the gene matches: 7. CDR1 and CDR2 from the germline V gene are SGHTA and FQGNSA. The CDR3 covers 17 residues.

V gene TRBV7-6 combines with J gene TRBJ1-1, with a possible D match to TRBD1 (5 bases). V lost 2 bases and J lost 6, with 13 bases in between. Germline CDR1 is SGHVS and CDR2 is FNYEAQ. The CDR3 is 14 amino acids. The CDR3 loop reads CASSLFQGEAEAFF. The CDR3 nucleotides read TGTGCCAGCAGCTTATTTCAGGGAGAGGCTGAAGCTTTCTTT.

This chain joins TRBV5-1 and TRBJ2-3; 7 bases fit TRBD1. CDR1 and CDR2 (germline): SGHRS, YFSETQ. The CDR3 has 14 residues. With V trimmed by 0 bases and J by 6 bases, 4 bases remained unmatched. The CDR3 coding sequence is TGCGCCAGCAGCTTGGGACAGGGCGTGGATACGCAGTATTTT. It encodes CASSLGQGVDTQYF.

This sequence joins TRBV18 and TRBJ2-7; a weak D match, TRBD2 (6 bases). The germline CDR1 and CDR2 sequences are KGHSH and LQKENI. This CDR3 has 13 amino acids. Trimming shortened V by 6 bases and J by 3 bases, and 12 bases separated the two germline ends. The CDR3 sequence: CASSPGVNYEQYF. CDR3 DNA sequence: TGTGCCAGCTCGCCGGGGGTTAACTACGAGCAGTACTTC.

The chain uses TRBV9 and TRBJ2-1; a possible D gene is TRBD2 (5 bases). CDR3 length equals 16 residues. The V gene lost 3 bases and the J gene lost 2 bases, with 15 bases spanning the gap. Germline CDR1 SGDLS, CDR2 YYNGEE. CDR3 nucleotides: TGTGCCAGCAGCGCCGAGCCTACTAGGGCCTACAATGAGCAGTTCTTC. Amino acids: CASSAEPTRAYNEQFF.

This clone was recorded only once. The rearrangement links TRBV20-1 to TRBJ2-5; no clear D gene. The V and J ends lost 7 bases and 3 bases respectively, with 6 bases between them. The V gene's germline CDR1 is DFQATT and CDR2 SNEGSKA (reference sequence). This CDR3 region has 10 residues. The CDR3 sequence: CSGSEETQYF. CDR3 DNA: TGCAGTGGTTCGGAAGAGACCCAGTACTTC.

V and J are TRBV7-3 and TRBJ2-1; 8 positions match TRBD1. The length of the CDR3 is 16 residues. J was trimmed by 9 bases and V by 3 bases; bases with no gene match: 13. Germline lookup yields CDR1 SGHTA and CDR2 FQGTGA. CDR3: CASSFNRGTGRSEQFF. The CDR3 DNA is TGTGCCAGCAGCTTTAACCGAGGGACAGGTCGAAGTGAGCAGTTCTTC.

The V gene is TRBV6-5, the J gene TRBJ2-7; 8 bases align to TRBD2. CDR3 length: 12 residues. V was clipped by 8 bases and J by 3 bases; unmatched bases: 3. Looked up from germline, CDR1 is MNHEY and CDR2 is SVGAGI. As DNA, the CDR3 is TGTGCCAGCTCGGGGGGGCTCTACGAGCAGTACTTC. It specifies CASSGGLYEQYF.